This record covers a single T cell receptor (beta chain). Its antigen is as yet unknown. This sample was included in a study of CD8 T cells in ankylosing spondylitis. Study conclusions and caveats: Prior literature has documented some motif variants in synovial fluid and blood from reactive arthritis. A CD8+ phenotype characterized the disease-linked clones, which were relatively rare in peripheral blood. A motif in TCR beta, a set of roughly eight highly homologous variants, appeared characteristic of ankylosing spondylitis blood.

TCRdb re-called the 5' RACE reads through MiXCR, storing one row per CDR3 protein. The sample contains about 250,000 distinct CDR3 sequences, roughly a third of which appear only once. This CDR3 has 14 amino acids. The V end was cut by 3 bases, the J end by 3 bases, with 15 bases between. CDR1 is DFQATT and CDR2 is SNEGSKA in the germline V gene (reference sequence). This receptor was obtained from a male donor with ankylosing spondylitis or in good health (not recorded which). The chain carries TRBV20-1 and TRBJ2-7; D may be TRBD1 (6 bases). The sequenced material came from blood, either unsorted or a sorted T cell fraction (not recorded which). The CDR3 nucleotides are TGCAGTGCTAGTCAAAACCCACAGGGCTACGAGCAGTACTTC. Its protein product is CSASQNPQGYEQYF.